Reported below is one T cell receptor beta chain. The antigen it binds to is not known. No base quality information exists; no much larger clone differs at one position. This entry comes from a study of technical replicates of blood from a few donors (dated by TCRdb to 2016 to 2017). Libraries came from the immunoSEQ multiplex PCR assay. Entries here come from immuneACCESS through TCRdb and include only in-frame sequences with V and J called. Some clones fail to appear in such tables; in the studies checked, an unresolved V gene covers under half of the shortfall, and the cause of the remainder is unknown. The sample records over 60,000 clones, about 92% of which are singletons. The top ten clones comprise 0.2% to 0.3% of the sample. The germline V gene (reference sequence) supplies CDR1 SGHNT and CDR2 YYREEE. The CDR3 holds 15 amino acids from the cysteine to the phenylalanine. The read is trimmed to its CDR3 DNA, 45 bases read in frame from base 1. The V and J ends are trimmed by 2 bases and 5 bases, leaving 16 bases between them.

The chain joins TRBV5-4 to TRBJ2-5, and the D gene may be TRBD1, 6 bases matching. The material sequenced was T cells isolated from PBMCs. The TCR comes from a human donor in good health. The DNA sequence follows: TGTGCCAGCAGCTTCTCCTCAGGGGTTGCGGAGACCCAGTACTTC. This translates into CASSFSSGVAETQYF.